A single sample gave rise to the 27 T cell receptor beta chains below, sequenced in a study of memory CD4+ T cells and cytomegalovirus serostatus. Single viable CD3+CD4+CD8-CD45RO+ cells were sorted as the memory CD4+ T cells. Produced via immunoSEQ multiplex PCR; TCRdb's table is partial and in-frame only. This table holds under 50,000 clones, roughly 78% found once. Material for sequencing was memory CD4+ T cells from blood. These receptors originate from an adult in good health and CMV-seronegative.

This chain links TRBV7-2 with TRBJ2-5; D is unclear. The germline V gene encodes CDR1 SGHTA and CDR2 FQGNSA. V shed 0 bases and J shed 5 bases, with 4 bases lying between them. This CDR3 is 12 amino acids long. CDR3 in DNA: TGTGCCAGCAGCTTAGCGCCCGAGACCCAGTACTTC. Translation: CASSLAPETQYF.

The CDR3 nucleotides read TGTGCCAGCTCACCATCCGGACAGGGGGCGGGTGGCTACACCTTC. This encodes CASSPSGQGAGGYTF. The V call is TRBV18, the J call TRBJ1-2; 11 positions agree with TRBD1. Germline V gene sequence: CDR1 KGHSH, CDR2 LQKENI. This CDR3 has 15 residues. The V segment lost 2 bases and the J segment 7 bases; nucleotides outside the gene matches: 6.

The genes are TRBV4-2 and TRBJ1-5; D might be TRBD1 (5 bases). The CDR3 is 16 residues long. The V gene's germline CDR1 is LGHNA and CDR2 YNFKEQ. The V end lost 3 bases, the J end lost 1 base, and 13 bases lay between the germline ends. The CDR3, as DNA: TGTGCCAGCAGCCACAGCGACCGGGACAGCAATCAGCCCCAGCATTTT. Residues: CASSHSDRDSNQPQHF.

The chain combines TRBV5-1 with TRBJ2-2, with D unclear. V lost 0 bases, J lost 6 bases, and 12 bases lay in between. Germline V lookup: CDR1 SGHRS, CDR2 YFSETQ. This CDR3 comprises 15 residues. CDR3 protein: CASSLATADAGELFF. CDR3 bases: TGCGCCAGCAGCTTGGCCACGGCGGATGCCGGGGAGCTGTTTTTT.

Here the CDR3 reads CSASLAGTGYF. The CDR3 DNA follows: TGCAGCGCATCCCTTGCCGGGACAGGATACTTC. The chain couples TRBV29-1 to TRBJ2-5; the match to TRBD1 covers 8 bases. After removal of 7 bases from V and 14 bases from J, the junction contained 12 bases not matched to a gene. CDR1 and CDR2 (germline): SQVTM, ANQGSEA. The CDR3 extends over 11 amino acids.

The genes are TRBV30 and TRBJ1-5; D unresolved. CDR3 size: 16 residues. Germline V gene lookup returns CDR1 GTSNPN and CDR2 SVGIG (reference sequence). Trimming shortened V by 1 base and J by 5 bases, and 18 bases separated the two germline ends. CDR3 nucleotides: TGTGCCTGGAGTGAATTTTCCAGGACCGGGGATCAGCCCCAGCATTTT. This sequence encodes CAWSEFSRTGDQPQHF.

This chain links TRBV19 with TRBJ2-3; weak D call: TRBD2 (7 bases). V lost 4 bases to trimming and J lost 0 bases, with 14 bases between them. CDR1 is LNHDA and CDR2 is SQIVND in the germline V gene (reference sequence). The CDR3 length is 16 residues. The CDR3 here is CASSTGGGVSTDTQYF. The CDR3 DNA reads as TGTGCCAGTAGTACAGGAGGGGGGGTTAGCACAGATACGCAGTATTTT.

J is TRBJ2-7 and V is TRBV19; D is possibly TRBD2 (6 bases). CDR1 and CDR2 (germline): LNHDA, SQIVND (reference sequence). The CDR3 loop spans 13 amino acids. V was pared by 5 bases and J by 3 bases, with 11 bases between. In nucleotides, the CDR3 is TGTGCCAGTAGTGTCTCGACTAGCTACGAGCAGTACTTC. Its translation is CASSVSTSYEQYF.

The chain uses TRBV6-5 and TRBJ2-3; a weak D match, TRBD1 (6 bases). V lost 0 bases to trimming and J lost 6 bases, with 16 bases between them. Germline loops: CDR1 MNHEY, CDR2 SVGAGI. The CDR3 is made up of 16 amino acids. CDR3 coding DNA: TGTGCCAGCAGTTACTCGAAGGCAGGGGATACCGATACGCAGTATTTT. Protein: CASSYSKAGDTDTQYF.

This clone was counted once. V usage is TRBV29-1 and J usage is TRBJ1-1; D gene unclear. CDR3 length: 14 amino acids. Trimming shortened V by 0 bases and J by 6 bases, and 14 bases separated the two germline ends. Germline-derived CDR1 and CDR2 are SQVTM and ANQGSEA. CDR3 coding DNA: TGCAGCGTTGAAGATCAGGCCGGACTCGCTGAAGCTTTCTTT. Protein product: CSVEDQAGLAEAFF.

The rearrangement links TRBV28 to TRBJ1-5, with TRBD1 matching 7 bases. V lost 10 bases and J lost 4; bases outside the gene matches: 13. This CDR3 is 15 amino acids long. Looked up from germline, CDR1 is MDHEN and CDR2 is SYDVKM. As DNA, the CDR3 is TGTGCCACCACAGGGGATTTGAGGGGGAATCAGCCCCAGCATTTT. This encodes CATTGDLRGNQPQHF.

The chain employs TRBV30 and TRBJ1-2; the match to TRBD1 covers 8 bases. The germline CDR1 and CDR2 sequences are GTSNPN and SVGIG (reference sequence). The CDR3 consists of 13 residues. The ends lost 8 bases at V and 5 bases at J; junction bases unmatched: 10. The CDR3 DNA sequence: TGTGCCCACGGCCGGGACAGGCCGTATGGCTACACCTTC. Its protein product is CAHGRDRPYGYTF.

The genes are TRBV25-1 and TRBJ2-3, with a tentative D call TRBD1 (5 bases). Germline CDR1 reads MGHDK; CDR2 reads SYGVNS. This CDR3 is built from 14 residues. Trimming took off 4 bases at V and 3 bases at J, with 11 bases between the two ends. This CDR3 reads CASSVRVGTDTQYF. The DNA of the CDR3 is TGTGCCAGCAGTGTCAGGGTGGGGACAGATACGCAGTATTTT.

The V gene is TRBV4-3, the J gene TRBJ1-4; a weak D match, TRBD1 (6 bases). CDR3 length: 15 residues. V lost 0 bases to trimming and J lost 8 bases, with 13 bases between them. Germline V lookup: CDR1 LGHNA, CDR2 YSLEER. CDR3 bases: TGCGCCAGCAGCCAAGAGGCTTGGGGGGCCGAAAAACTGTTTTTT. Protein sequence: CASSQEAWGAEKLFF.

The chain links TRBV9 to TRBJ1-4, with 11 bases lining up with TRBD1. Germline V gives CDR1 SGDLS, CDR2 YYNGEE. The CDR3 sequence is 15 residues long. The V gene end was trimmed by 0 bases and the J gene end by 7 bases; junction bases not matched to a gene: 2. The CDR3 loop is CASSVAGTGGEKLFF. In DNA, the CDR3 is TGTGCCAGCAGCGTAGCCGGGACAGGGGGTGAAAAACTGTTTTTT.

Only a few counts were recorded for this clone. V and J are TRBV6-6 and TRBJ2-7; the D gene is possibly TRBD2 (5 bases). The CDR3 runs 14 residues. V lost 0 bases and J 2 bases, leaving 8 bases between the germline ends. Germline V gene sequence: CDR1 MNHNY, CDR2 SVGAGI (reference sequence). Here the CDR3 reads CASSYSEGPYEQYF. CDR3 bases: TGTGCCAGCAGTTACTCAGAGGGCCCCTACGAGCAGTACTTC.

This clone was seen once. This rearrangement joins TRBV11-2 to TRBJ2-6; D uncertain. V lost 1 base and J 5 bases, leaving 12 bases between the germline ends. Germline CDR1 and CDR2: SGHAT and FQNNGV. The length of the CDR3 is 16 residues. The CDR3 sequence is CASSLAKGIRANVLTF. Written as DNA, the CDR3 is TGTGCCAGCAGCTTAGCCAAAGGGATTAGGGCCAACGTCCTGACTTTC. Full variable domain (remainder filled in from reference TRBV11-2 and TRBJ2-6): EAGVAQSPRYKIIEKRQSVAFWCNPISGHATLYWYQQILGQGPKLLIQFQNNGVVDDSQLPKDRFSAERLKGVDSTLKIQPAKLEDSAVYLCASSLAKGIRANVLTFGAGSRLTVL.

The CDR3 protein is CASSPRRQVGTDTQYF. CDR3 DNA sequence: TGTGCCAGCAGCCCACGTCGACAGGTTGGAACAGATACGCAGTATTTT. The gene calls are TRBV7-9 and TRBJ2-3, with D possibly being TRBD1 (6 bases). The germline V and J ends were trimmed by 5 bases and 3 bases, with 18 bases remaining between them. This CDR3 spans 16 amino acids. The germline gives CDR1 SEHNR, CDR2 FQNEAQ (reference sequence).

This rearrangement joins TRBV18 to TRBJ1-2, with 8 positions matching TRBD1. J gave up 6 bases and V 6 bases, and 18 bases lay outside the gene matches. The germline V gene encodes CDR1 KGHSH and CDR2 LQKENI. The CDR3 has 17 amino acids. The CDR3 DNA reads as TGTGCCAGCTCGCTAACGAGGACAGGGCGAGGTCGCCATGGCTACACCTTC. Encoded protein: CASSLTRTGRGRHGYTF.

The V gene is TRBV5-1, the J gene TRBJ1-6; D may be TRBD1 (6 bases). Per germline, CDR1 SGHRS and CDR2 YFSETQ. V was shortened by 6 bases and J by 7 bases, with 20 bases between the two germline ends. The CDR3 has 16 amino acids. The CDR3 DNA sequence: TGCGCCAGCACTATGGGCTATGGACAGAGAAATTCACCCCTCCACTTT. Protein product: CASTMGYGQRNSPLHF.

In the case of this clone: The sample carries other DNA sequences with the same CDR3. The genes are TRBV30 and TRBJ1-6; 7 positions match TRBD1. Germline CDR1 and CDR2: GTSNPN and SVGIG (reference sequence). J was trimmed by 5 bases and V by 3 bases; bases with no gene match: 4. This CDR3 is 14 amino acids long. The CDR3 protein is CAWSAGQDNSPLHF. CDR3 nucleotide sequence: TGTGCCTGGAGCGCCGGACAGGATAATTCACCCCTCCACTTT.

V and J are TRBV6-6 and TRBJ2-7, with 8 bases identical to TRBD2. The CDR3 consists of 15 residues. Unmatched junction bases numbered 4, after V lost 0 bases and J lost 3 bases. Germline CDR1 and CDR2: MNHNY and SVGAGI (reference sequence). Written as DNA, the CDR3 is TGTGCCAGCAGTTACTCAGGGACTAGTGACTACGAGCAGTACTTC. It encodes CASSYSGTSDYEQYF.

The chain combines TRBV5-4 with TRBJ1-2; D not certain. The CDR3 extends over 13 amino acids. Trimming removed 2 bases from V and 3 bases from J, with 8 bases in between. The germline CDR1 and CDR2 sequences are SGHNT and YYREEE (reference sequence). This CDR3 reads CASSFGSDYGYTF. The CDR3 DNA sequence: TGTGCCAGCAGCTTCGGGAGCGACTATGGCTACACCTTC. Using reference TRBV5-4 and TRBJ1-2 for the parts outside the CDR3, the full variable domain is ETGVTQSPTHLIKTRGQQVTLRCSSQSGHNTVSWYQQALGQGPQFIFQYYREEENGRGNFPPRFSGLQFPNYSSELNVNALELDDSALYLCASSFGSDYGYTFGSGTRLTVV.

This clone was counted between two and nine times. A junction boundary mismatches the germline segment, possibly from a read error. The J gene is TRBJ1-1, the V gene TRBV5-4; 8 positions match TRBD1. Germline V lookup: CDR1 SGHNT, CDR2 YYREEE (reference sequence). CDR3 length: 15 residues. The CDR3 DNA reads TGTGCCAGCAGCTTGCAGGGGGCGCAGAGAAAGACGAAAGGGTTT. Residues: CASSLQGAQRKTKGF.

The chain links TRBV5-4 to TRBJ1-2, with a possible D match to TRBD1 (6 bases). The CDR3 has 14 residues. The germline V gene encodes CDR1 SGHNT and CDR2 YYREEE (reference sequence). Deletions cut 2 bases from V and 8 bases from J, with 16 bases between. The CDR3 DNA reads TGTGCCAGCAGCTTTGGGGGCAGGGGTGGGGGCTACACCTTC. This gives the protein CASSFGGRGGGYTF.

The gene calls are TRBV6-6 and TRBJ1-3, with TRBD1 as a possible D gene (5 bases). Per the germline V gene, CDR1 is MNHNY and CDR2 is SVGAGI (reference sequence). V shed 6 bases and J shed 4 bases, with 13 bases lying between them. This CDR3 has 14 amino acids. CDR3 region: CASSSPAGGNTIYF. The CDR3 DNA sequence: TGTGCCAGCAGCTCCCCCGCAGGGGGAAACACCATATATTTT.

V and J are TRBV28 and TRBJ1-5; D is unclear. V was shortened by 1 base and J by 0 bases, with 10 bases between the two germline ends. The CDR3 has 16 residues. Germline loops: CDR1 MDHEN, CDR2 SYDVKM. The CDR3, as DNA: TGTGCCAGCAGTTTATTCCCATCCCCTAGCAATCAGCCCCAGCATTTT. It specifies CASSLFPSPSNQPQHF.